Each of the 26 T cell receptor beta chains below was sequenced from the same sample in a study of blood T cell repertoires in COVID-19. Generated by immunoSEQ multiplex PCR, the TCRdb table keeps only in-frame clones and is missing some. Of just over 650,000 clones listed, 85% to 90% are singletons. Sequences were obtained from peripheral blood. The receptor set was obtained from a woman under 30 with acute or convalescent COVID-19.

CDR3 coding DNA: TGTGCCAGCAGCGTAGGTTGGCCGCCAAACACTGAAGCTTTCTTT. It yields the protein CASSVGWPPNTEAFF. V usage is TRBV9 and J usage is TRBJ1-1; D is unclear. Trimming pared 0 bases from V and 2 bases from J, leaving 11 bases between. The germline V gene has CDR1 SGDLS and CDR2 YYNGEE. This CDR3 spans 15 amino acids.

The J gene is TRBJ1-2, the V gene TRBV21-1; the D call of TRBD1 is as the table states it, not checked on the DNA. TRBV21-1 is marked as a pseudogene. The CDR3 length is 15 residues. The CDR3 nucleotides read TGTGCCAGCAGCAAAGCTGCAGGGGAAGACTATGGCTACACCTTC. Residues: CASSKAAGEDYGYTF.

V usage is TRBV20-1 and J usage is TRBJ1-1; 7 bases fit TRBD1. V dropped 6 bases and J dropped 8; count of bases not matched to a gene: 6. This CDR3 region has 11 residues. In germline, CDR1 is DFQATT, CDR2 SNEGSKA (reference sequence). The CDR3 region is CSATGTAEAFF. CDR3 in DNA: TGCAGTGCCACAGGGACAGCCGAAGCTTTCTTT.

This clone was picked up one time. The sample has other DNA sequences that encode this CDR3 too. This sequence joins TRBV19 and TRBJ1-1; D perhaps matches TRBD1 (5 bases). The length of the CDR3 is 12 residues. The V and J ends lost 5 bases and 1 base respectively, with 5 bases between them. The germline CDR1 and CDR2 sequences are LNHDA and SQIVND (reference sequence). Here the CDR3 DNA reads TGTGCCAGTAGTCAGGGGAACACTGAAGCTTTCTTT. It encodes CASSQGNTEAFF.

The CDR3 reads CASSLPVTGFNYGYTF. In nucleotides, the CDR3 is TGTGCCAGCAGTCTTCCGGTTACAGGATTTAACTATGGCTACACCTTC. The rearrangement uses TRBV7-9 and TRBJ1-2; a weak D match, TRBD1 (5 bases). The germline V gene has CDR1 SEHNR and CDR2 FQNEAQ (reference sequence). This CDR3 has 16 residues. V dropped 6 bases and J dropped 1 base, with 18 bases sitting between them.

The chain recombines TRBV4-1 with TRBJ2-7; tentatively, D is TRBD2 (5 bases). This CDR3 is 13 amino acids long. Germline V gene data show CDR1 as MGHRA and CDR2 as YSYEKL. Trimming took off 4 bases at V and 3 bases at J, with 10 bases between the two ends. The CDR3, as DNA: TGCGCCAGCAGCCCCAGCGGTTACTACGAGCAGTACTTC. Amino acid sequence: CASSPSGYYEQYF.

This chain joins TRBV5-1 and TRBJ1-2; possibly TRBD1 for D (5 bases). With 1 base removed from V and 6 bases from J, the gap between germline ends came to 10 bases. CDR1 and CDR2 (germline): SGHRS, YFSETQ. This CDR3 has 13 amino acids. CDR3 region: CASSLSRVDGYTF. In DNA, the CDR3 is TGCGCCAGCAGCTTGTCCAGGGTCGATGGCTACACCTTC.

V is TRBV19 and J is TRBJ2-3; a weak D match, TRBD2 (5 bases). The CDR3 covers 18 residues. V was cut by 5 bases and J by 2 bases, with 23 bases left in between. Germline V lookup: CDR1 LNHDA, CDR2 SQIVND (reference sequence). CDR3 coding DNA: TGTGCCAGTAGTGCCCCGGGCGAGACTATGTACCCCACAGATACGCAGTATTTT. Amino acids: CASSAPGETMYPTDTQYF.

The count of this clone is one. The chain has TRBV12-3 or TRBV12-4 and TRBJ1-2; D is uncertain. Trimming left V 6 bases short and J 7 bases short, with 15 bases between. The CDR3 totals 13 residues. In DNA form, the CDR3 reads TGTGCCAGCAGCGGAGGCAGCCTCCCTGGCTACACCTTC. Residues: CASSGGSLPGYTF.

The table lists this clone with a few counts. The chain is built from TRBV19 and TRBJ1-1; D is ambiguous. The CDR3 is 14 amino acids. V was clipped by 0 bases and J by 6 bases, with 11 bases between them. Germline-derived CDR1 and CDR2 are LNHDA and SQIVND (reference sequence). CDR3 nucleotide sequence: TGTGCCAGTAGTATAGATGCGATCGGGGCTGAAGCTTTCTTT. This encodes CASSIDAIGAEAFF.

The chain couples TRBV14 to TRBJ1-2, with D perhaps TRBD1 (5 bases). The germline gives CDR1 SGHDN, CDR2 FVKESK. This CDR3 is built from 16 residues. The V gene lost 4 bases and the J gene lost 4 bases, with 19 bases spanning the gap. In DNA form, the CDR3 reads TGTGCCAGCAGCCTCGGACACCCTCCCTCTAGCTATGGCTACACCTTC. It encodes CASSLGHPPSSYGYTF.

The chain uses TRBV7-2 and TRBJ2-2; 9 positions match TRBD1. In germline, CDR1 is SGHTA, CDR2 FQGNSA. This CDR3 has 16 amino acids. The V and J ends lost 5 bases and 5 bases, in that order; junction bases with no gene match: 9. Here the CDR3 reads CASSLAGTGMTGELFF. DNA for the CDR3: TGTGCCAGCAGCCTTGCCGGGACAGGGATGACCGGGGAGCTGTTTTTT.

The chain is built from TRBV4-3 and TRBJ1-6; D remains unclear. The CDR3 is made up of 13 amino acids. Trimming pared 4 bases from V and 11 bases from J, leaving 12 bases between. Germline V gene sequence: CDR1 LGHNA, CDR2 YSLEER. CDR3 sequence reads: CASSRSAGTPLHF. For the CDR3, the DNA is TGCGCCAGCAGCCGATCGGCCGGGACACCCCTCCACTTT.

This clone was recorded only once. The chain couples TRBV9 to TRBJ2-2, with D perhaps TRBD1 (5 bases). Per germline, CDR1 SGDLS and CDR2 YYNGEE. With 3 bases removed from V and 5 bases from J, the gap between germline ends came to 14 bases. This CDR3 spans 15 amino acids. The CDR3 bases are TGTGCCAGCAGCGATCGCAGGGATCCTACCGGGGAGCTGTTTTTT. Its protein is CASSDRRDPTGELFF.

The chain combines TRBV5-6 with TRBJ2-2, with 7 bases identical to TRBD2. Germline-derived CDR1 and CDR2 are SGHDT and YYEEEE. V shed 4 bases, J shed 4 bases, and the junction held 4 bases outside the gene matches. The CDR3 has 14 amino acids. The CDR3: CASSAGLSTGELFF. CDR3 DNA: TGTGCCAGCAGCGCGGGACTAAGCACCGGGGAGCTGTTTTTT.

This rearrangement joins TRBV7-9 to TRBJ2-1, with 7 bases identical to TRBD1. Germline trimming cut 5 bases from V and 4 bases from J; bases unmatched to any gene: 5. This CDR3 region has 14 residues. Per germline, CDR1 SEHNR and CDR2 FQNEAQ (reference sequence). In nucleotides, the CDR3 is TGTGCCAGCAGCGACAGGGTCGCGTACAATGAGCAGTTCTTC. It encodes CASSDRVAYNEQFF.

This rearrangement joins TRBV2 to TRBJ2-1; TRBD2 matches 9 bases. Germline V gives CDR1 SNHLY, CDR2 FYNNEI. The CDR3 loop spans 14 amino acids. The V gene end was trimmed by 5 bases and the J gene end by 13 bases; junction bases not matched to a gene: 12. CDR3 region: CASSRLAGQTPQFF. DNA of the CDR3: TGTGCCAGCAGTCGGCTAGCGGGGCAGACACCCCAGTTCTTC.

The chain combines TRBV19 with TRBJ2-3; 7 bases map to TRBD1. Germline V CDR1 and CDR2: LNHDA, SQIVND (reference sequence). This CDR3 has 14 residues. The V gene end was trimmed by 4 bases and the J gene end by 2 bases; junction bases not matched to a gene: 3. The CDR3 DNA reads as TGTGCCAGTAGTAGGACAGGAGACACAGATACGCAGTATTTT. Its protein product is CASSRTGDTDTQYF.

The CDR3 is CASSLGQHQGNTIYF. The CDR3 bases are TGTGCCAGCAGCTTGGGACAGCACCAAGGAAACACCATATATTTT. This chain links TRBV7-9 with TRBJ1-3, with 7 bases identical to TRBD1. Trimming cost V 3 bases and J 4 bases; bases outside gene matches: 6. Germline CDR1 and CDR2: SEHNR and FQNEAQ (reference sequence). The CDR3 is made up of 15 amino acids.

The V gene is TRBV24-1, the J gene TRBJ1-2, with D maybe TRBD1 (6 bases). Trimming took off 4 bases at V and 6 bases at J, with 11 bases between the two ends. CDR1 and CDR2 (germline): KGHDR, SFDVKD. The CDR3 runs 13 residues. In nucleotides, the CDR3 is TGTGCCACCAGTGACTACAGGGAAGATGGCTACACCTTC. Residues: CATSDYREDGYTF.

The chain joins TRBV6-6 to TRBJ2-7, with D maybe TRBD2 (7 bases). Germline assignment: CDR1 MNHNY and CDR2 SVGAGI (reference sequence). This CDR3 comprises 14 residues. The V and J ends lost 5 bases and 3 bases respectively, with 14 bases between them. This chain's CDR3 is CASSPPGGSYEQYF. Written as DNA, the CDR3 is TGTGCCAGCAGTCCACCGGGGGGCAGCTACGAGCAGTACTTC.

The chain employs TRBV15 and TRBJ1-1; a possible D gene is TRBD1 (6 bases). Germline V lookup: CDR1 LNHNV, CDR2 YYDKDF (reference sequence). The CDR3 length is 15 residues. V lost 0 bases and J 6 bases, leaving 14 bases between the germline ends. CDR3 sequence: CATSRESGVEAEAFF. The CDR3 region has the DNA TGTGCCACCAGCAGAGAATCAGGGGTAGAGGCTGAAGCTTTCTTT. The variable domain in full, with the rest retrieved from reference TRBV15 and TRBJ1-1, is DAMVIQNPRYQVTQFGKPVTLSCSQTLNHNVMYWYQQKSSQAPKLLFHYYDKDFNNEADTPDNFQSRRPNTSFCFLDIRSPGLGDTAMYLCATSRESGVEAEAFFGQGTRLTVV.

The chain joins TRBV4-1 to TRBJ2-7; 7 positions agree with TRBD2. The CDR3 spans 12 residues. J was trimmed by 6 bases and V by 6 bases; bases with no gene match: 5. CDR1 is MGHRA, CDR2 YSYEKL, per germline. The CDR3 sequence is CASRGGGGEQYF. The CDR3 nucleotides read TGCGCCAGCAGGGGTGGGGGGGGCGAGCAGTACTTC.

The genes are TRBV5-4 and TRBJ1-1; 7 nucleotides align to TRBD1. The CDR3 is made up of 17 amino acids. V lost 0 bases, J lost 1 base, and 9 bases stayed unmatched. Per the germline V gene, CDR1 is SGHNT and CDR2 is YYREEE (reference sequence). DNA for the CDR3: TGTGCCAGCAGCTTGGCCGAGGGGGCAGGACCGAACACTGAAGCTTTCTTT. Translation gives CASSLAEGAGPNTEAFF.

The chain is built from TRBV5-1 and TRBJ1-4, with TRBD1 matching over 8 bases. Per germline, CDR1 SGHRS and CDR2 YFSETQ. Trimming took 0 bases from V and 7 from J; bases not matched to a gene: 8. This CDR3 comprises 16 residues. CDR3 loop: CASSLAVGTGGEKLFF. CDR3 nucleotides: TGCGCCAGCAGCTTGGCCGTAGGTACAGGGGGTGAAAAACTGTTTTTT.

The chain joins TRBV5-4 to TRBJ1-1; D unresolved. The length of the CDR3 is 12 residues. Looked up from germline, CDR1 is SGHNT and CDR2 is YYREEE (reference sequence). V was trimmed by 2 bases and J by 8 bases, leaving 10 bases between them. The chain's CDR3 is CASSFHGIEAFF. The CDR3, as DNA: TGTGCCAGCAGCTTTCACGGGATAGAAGCTTTCTTT.